The 30 T cell receptor beta chains in this list originate from one sample, sequenced in a study of Ad26.COV2.S vaccination and SARS-CoV-2 variants. Profiling relied on immunoSEQ multiplex PCR, and the TCRdb table lists in-frame clones only, not all of them. The table shows about 350,000 clones, with 92% occurring only once. The sequencing used peripheral blood, collected after recovery from COVID-19. These receptor sequences come from a human donor who had recovered from COVID-19.

The CDR3 region has the DNA TGTGCCAGCAGCTTGTACCAGGGGCTTGGAAATGAGCAGTTCTTC. Protein product: CASSLYQGLGNEQFF. V gene TRBV11-2 combines with J gene TRBJ2-1; D is perhaps TRBD1 (6 bases). Germline V gives CDR1 SGHAT, CDR2 FQNNGV. V was shortened by 3 bases and J by 7 bases, with 16 bases between the two germline ends. This CDR3 spans 15 amino acids.

This clone came up once. This sequence joins TRBV5-4 and TRBJ1-6; 7 nucleotides match TRBD1. Looked up from germline, CDR1 is SGHNT and CDR2 is YYREEE (reference sequence). The CDR3 has 16 amino acids. J lost 8 bases, V lost 4 bases, and 12 bases had no gene match. The CDR3 nucleotides read TGTGCCAGCAGCCCAGGACCCGGGACAGAACATTCACCCCTCCACTTT. It specifies CASSPGPGTEHSPLHF.

CDR3 bases: TGCGCCAGCAGCTTGGTACAGGAGCGTTCACCCCTCCACTTT. This gives the protein CASSLVQERSPLHF. The chain uses TRBV5-1 and TRBJ1-6, with D possibly being TRBD1 (5 bases). V was trimmed by 0 bases and J by 9 bases, leaving 10 bases between them. Germline loops: CDR1 SGHRS, CDR2 YFSETQ. The CDR3 has 14 amino acids.

J is TRBJ2-7 and V is TRBV4-1; 9 nucleotides match TRBD1. Trimming removed 3 bases from V and 4 bases from J; junction bases left unmatched: 4. CDR1 is MGHRA and CDR2 is YSYEKL in the germline V gene. The CDR3 spans 14 residues. CDR3 bases: TGCGCCAGCAGCCACGGGACAGGGCCATACGAGCAGTACTTC. Translation: CASSHGTGPYEQYF.

The chain combines TRBV5-6 with TRBJ2-4, with a possible D match to TRBD1 (5 bases). Germline V gene data show CDR1 as SGHDT and CDR2 as YYEEEE. V shed 5 bases and J shed 1 base, with 13 bases lying between them. The CDR3 extends over 15 amino acids. The CDR3 nucleotides are TGTGCCAGCAGACCAAGGGGTCTGGCCAAAAACATTCAGTACTTC. Translation gives CASRPRGLAKNIQYF.

V usage is TRBV4-1 and J usage is TRBJ1-5, with D unresolved. This CDR3 is built from 16 residues. Germline CDR1 reads MGHRA; CDR2 reads YSYEKL. V lost 0 bases to trimming and J lost 2 bases, with 11 bases between them. CDR3 sequence: CASSQDPGNGNQPQHF. In nucleotides, the CDR3 is TGCGCCAGCAGCCAAGATCCGGGTAACGGCAATCAGCCCCAGCATTTT.

V usage is TRBV29-1 and J usage is TRBJ2-5, with D possibly matching TRBD2 (5 bases). Germline CDR1 is SQVTM and CDR2 is ANQGSEA. V was trimmed by 1 base and J by 5 bases, leaving 5 bases between them. This CDR3 has 11 residues. CDR3 sequence (DNA): TGCAGCGTTGAAGCGGGGGAGACCCAGTACTTC. Translation gives CSVEAGETQYF.

This chain connects TRBV18 to TRBJ2-7; D possibly corresponds to TRBD2 (5 bases). Looked up from germline, CDR1 is KGHSH and CDR2 is LQKENI. This CDR3 spans 12 amino acids. The ends were cut back, 6 bases at V and 3 bases at J, with 9 bases in the middle. This chain's CDR3 is CASSSRGYEQYF. The CDR3 DNA reads as TGTGCCAGCTCCTCCCGGGGCTACGAGCAGTACTTC.

This clone was detected once. In nucleotides, the CDR3 is TGCGCCAGCAGTGATGGAGGCACTGAAGCTTTCTTT. Its translation is CASSDGGTEAFF. The rearrangement uses TRBV10-2 and TRBJ1-1; D is undetermined. CDR3 length: 12 residues. Between the trimmed V and J ends, which lost 3 bases and 4 bases, there was a span of 6 bases. Germline V gene data show CDR1 as WSHSY and CDR2 as SAAADI.

The J gene is TRBJ2-1, the V gene TRBV2, with 7 nucleotides matching TRBD2. The CDR3 sequence is 17 residues long. Looked up from germline, CDR1 is SNHLY and CDR2 is FYNNEI. V trimming: 8 bases; J trimming: 2 bases; junction bases outside the gene matches: 15. The CDR3 DNA is TGTGCCAGCCCCTTGATCATTCCAGGGAGGGCCTACAATGAGCAGTTCTTC. Encoded protein: CASPLIIPGRAYNEQFF.

The chain combines TRBV7-2 with TRBJ1-6, with TRBD1 matching 7 bases. After removal of 4 bases from V and 9 bases from J, the junction contained 9 bases not matched to a gene. CDR1 is SGHTA and CDR2 is FQGNSA in the germline V gene. The CDR3 consists of 15 residues. In DNA, the CDR3 is TGTGCCAGCAGCTGGGACAGTGGCGGGGTTTCACCCCTCCACTTT. This translates into CASSWDSGGVSPLHF.

The chain employs TRBV12-5 and TRBJ1-5; 7 bases map to TRBD1. The CDR3 length is 13 residues. The germline gives CDR1 LGHNT, CDR2 FRNRAP. J gave up 3 bases and V 7 bases, and 3 bases lay outside the gene matches. The CDR3: CASDDRVNQPQHF. DNA of the CDR3: TGTGCTAGTGACGACAGGGTCAATCAGCCCCAGCATTTT.

CDR3 DNA: TGTGCCAGCACCCCGGCCGCGGACGCTTATGGCTACACCTTC. This encodes CASTPAADAYGYTF. The chain has TRBV5-6 and TRBJ1-2; D is unclear. Trimming cost V 6 bases and J 5 bases, with 17 bases left between them. CDR3 length: 14 amino acids. Germline V lookup: CDR1 SGHDT, CDR2 YYEEEE.

The chain carries TRBV2 and TRBJ1-1, with 7 bases aligning to TRBD1. Trimming cost V 6 bases and J 5 bases; bases outside gene matches: 6. Germline V gene lookup returns CDR1 SNHLY and CDR2 FYNNEI. The CDR3 is 13 residues long. Written as DNA, the CDR3 is TGTGCCAGCAGGAGGGACAGCGGGACTGAAGCTTTCTTT. This translates into CASRRDSGTEAFF.

The chain employs TRBV4-2 and TRBJ2-3, with a possible D match to TRBD2 (7 bases). The CDR3 extends over 16 amino acids. V shed 0 bases and J shed 5 bases, with 15 bases lying between them. Germline CDR1 LGHNA, CDR2 YNFKEQ. The CDR3 DNA sequence: TGTGCCAGCAGCCAAGATTTTGGGGGGGCCCGAGATACGCAGTATTTT. Translation gives CASSQDFGGARDTQYF.

This chain links TRBV9 with TRBJ2-3, with TRBD2 identical over 13 bases. The CDR3 covers 16 residues. CDR1 and CDR2 from the germline V gene are SGDLS and YYNGEE. The V and J ends lost 3 bases and 5 bases, in that order; junction bases with no gene match: 6. DNA of the CDR3: TGTGCCAGCAGCGAACTAGCGGGGGGGCAAGTAGATACGCAGTATTTT. Translating gives CASSELAGGQVDTQYF.

V gene TRBV7-2 combines with J gene TRBJ1-1; no firm D call. The germline CDR1 and CDR2 sequences are SGHTA and FQGNSA. V was shortened by 1 base and J by 5 bases, with 8 bases between the two germline ends. CDR3 length equals 13 residues. The CDR3: CASSLDPGTEAFF. In DNA form, the CDR3 reads TGTGCCAGCAGCTTAGATCCGGGGACTGAAGCTTTCTTT.

The V call is TRBV7-3, the J call TRBJ2-2; 13 nucleotides align to TRBD2. Germline V lookup: CDR1 SGHTA, CDR2 FQGTGA. The CDR3 runs to 17 residues. With V trimmed by 3 bases and J by 4 bases, 5 bases remained unmatched. CDR3 in amino acids: CASSFVGTSGTTGELFF. CDR3 sequence (DNA): TGTGCCAGCAGCTTCGTCGGGACTAGCGGGACCACCGGGGAGCTGTTTTTT.

This chain links TRBV9 with TRBJ2-2; D is perhaps TRBD1 (6 bases). Trimming left V 3 bases short and J 2 bases short, with 17 bases between. Germline values: CDR1 SGDLS, CDR2 YYNGEE. The CDR3 extends over 17 amino acids. This CDR3 reads CASSDPSGTPNTGELFF. CDR3 coding DNA: TGTGCCAGCAGCGACCCCTCCGGGACACCTAACACCGGGGAGCTGTTTTTT.

V usage is TRBV7-2 and J usage is TRBJ1-2; 7 bases map to TRBD1. The V and J ends lost 4 bases and 5 bases, in that order; junction bases with no gene match: 10. The CDR3 consists of 15 residues. The germline V gene has CDR1 SGHTA and CDR2 FQGNSA. For the CDR3, the DNA is TGTGCCAGCAGCTCTTACCGGGACAGAGAATATGGCTACACCTTC. Its protein product is CASSSYRDREYGYTF.

The genes are TRBV5-4 and TRBJ2-7; 9 bases align to TRBD2. Germline lookup yields CDR1 SGHNT and CDR2 YYREEE (reference sequence). The CDR3 is made up of 15 amino acids. After removal of 3 bases from V and 1 base from J, the junction contained 5 bases not matched to a gene. CDR3 bases: TGTGCCAGCAGCTCTGGGACTAGCCCATCCTACGAGCAGTACTTC. This gives the protein CASSSGTSPSYEQYF.

The CDR3 sequence is CASSSTPSTDTQYF. The DNA of the CDR3 is TGTGCCAGCAGCTCAACACCCAGCACAGATACGCAGTATTTT. The chain is built from TRBV11-2 and TRBJ2-3; D is ambiguous. The CDR3 totals 14 residues. The V and J ends lost 4 bases and 0 bases respectively, with 8 bases between them. The germline CDR1 and CDR2 sequences are SGHAT and FQNNGV.

This clone was seen only once. CDR3 DNA sequence: TGTGCCAGCAGTTACTCGAACGGGGGTGAGACCCAGTACTTC. This codes for CASSYSNGGETQYF. The J gene is TRBJ2-5, the V gene TRBV6-5; TRBD2 might be the D (6 bases). Trimming shortened V by 0 bases and J by 5 bases, and 10 bases separated the two germline ends. Germline CDR1 MNHEY, CDR2 SVGAGI. The CDR3 is 14 amino acids.

The chain uses TRBV2 and TRBJ2-3; D is uncertain. Looked up from germline, CDR1 is SNHLY and CDR2 is FYNNEI. V was shortened by 7 bases and J by 0 bases, with 8 bases between the two germline ends. The CDR3 runs 13 residues. The CDR3: CASMFGSTDTQYF. CDR3 nucleotides: TGTGCCAGCATGTTCGGGAGCACAGATACGCAGTATTTT.

This clone was picked up a small number of times. This sequence joins TRBV7-9 and TRBJ2-6; either TRBD1 or TRBD2 may supply D (5 bases each). V was shortened by 5 bases and J by 2 bases, with 7 bases between the two germline ends. This CDR3 is built from 14 residues. Germline V gene sequence: CDR1 SEHNR, CDR2 FQNEAQ (reference sequence). CDR3 nucleotides: TGTGCCAGCAGCGGGGGTCCTGGGGCCAACGTCCTGACTTTC. It encodes CASSGGPGANVLTF.

The chain employs TRBV7-8 and TRBJ1-4; D remains unclear. Trimming stripped 5 bases from V and 7 bases from J, with 14 bases between. The CDR3 contains 14 residues. The germline V gene encodes CDR1 SGHVS and CDR2 FQNEAQ. CDR3 bases: TGTGCCAGCAGCCCTTGGACGTATGGTGAAAAACTGTTTTTT. Translation gives CASSPWTYGEKLFF.

This chain joins TRBV27 and TRBJ1-5; D is possibly TRBD1 (6 bases). CDR3 length equals 15 residues. Trimming took off 4 bases at V and 3 bases at J, with 13 bases between the two ends. Germline CDR1 reads MNHEY; CDR2 reads SMNVEV (reference sequence). CDR3 region: CASSSMRDINQPQHF. CDR3 nucleotide sequence: TGTGCCAGCAGTTCGATGCGGGACATCAATCAGCCCCAGCATTTT.

The CDR3 bases are TGTGCCAGCATCGAAGCGTGGGCCGCCGGGGAGCTGTTTTTT. It encodes CASIEAWAAGELFF. The rearrangement links TRBV5-6 to TRBJ2-2; D not certain. Deletions cut 6 bases from V and 6 bases from J, with 15 bases between. The CDR3 has 14 residues. The germline V gene has CDR1 SGHDT and CDR2 YYEEEE.

The V and J genes are TRBV5-1 and TRBJ2-5, with D tentatively TRBD2 (6 bases). Germline-derived CDR1 and CDR2 are SGHRS and YFSETQ. V gave up 2 bases and J gave up 7 bases, with 18 bases separating them. This CDR3 has 15 amino acids. CDR3 sequence (DNA): TGCGCCAGCAGCTTAATGGGACTCCAAGAAGCGACCCAGTACTTC. Translation gives CASSLMGLQEATQYF.

This sequence joins TRBV5-6 and TRBJ1-2; a weak D match, TRBD1 (6 bases). The CDR3 consists of 14 residues. Germline CDR1 SGHDT, CDR2 YYEEEE. Trimming stripped 4 bases from V and 1 base from J, with 11 bases between. CDR3 DNA: TGTGCCAGCAGCCCCCCGGACAGTAACTATGGCTACACCTTC. Amino acid sequence: CASSPPDSNYGYTF.